These 5 T cell receptor beta chains came from one sample sequenced in a study of T cell responses to AZD1222 COVID-19 vaccine. Libraries were prepared by immunoSEQ multiplex PCR; TCRdb keeps only in-frame clonotypes and omits some of them. The data hold approximately 160,000 clones, with 88% observed a single time. The source material was peripheral blood, sampled on day 0 of AZD1222 vaccination. The source of these receptors is an adult in good health.

The rearrangement joins TRBV7-2 to TRBJ1-6; D is uncertain. This CDR3 region has 13 residues. Deletions cut 3 bases from V and 6 bases from J, with 6 bases between. CDR1 and CDR2 (germline): SGHTA, FQGNSA. The CDR3 is CASSFSLNSPLHF. The CDR3 DNA is TGTGCCAGCAGCTTCTCCCTTAATTCACCCCTCCACTTT.

V is TRBV5-4 and J is TRBJ2-1; 9 bases agree with TRBD2. CDR1 is SGHNT and CDR2 is YYREEE in the germline V gene (reference sequence). Unmatched junction bases numbered 3, after V lost 0 bases and J lost 2 bases. This CDR3 is built from 16 residues. CDR3 loop: CASSLGGRAAYNEQFF. The CDR3 DNA is TGTGCCAGCAGCTTGGGCGGGAGGGCCGCCTACAATGAGCAGTTCTTC.

This clone was counted between two and nine times. The chain carries TRBV12-3 or TRBV12-4 and TRBJ2-1, with a possible D match to TRBD1 (5 bases). The CDR3 consists of 13 residues. The V gene lost 2 bases and the J gene lost 8 bases, with 10 bases spanning the gap. The CDR3 here is CASSLTGVDEQFF. The CDR3 region has the DNA TGTGCCAGCAGTTTAACAGGAGTCGATGAGCAGTTCTTC.

The chain combines TRBV29-1 with TRBJ1-2, with D possibly matching TRBD1 (5 bases). The CDR3 runs 14 residues. V gave up 5 bases and J gave up 6 bases, with 19 bases separating them. Germline V gives CDR1 SQVTM, CDR2 ANQGSEA. The CDR3 bases are TGCAGCGTTCTCAACCGGGGGACTGAGGATGGCTACACCTTC. Its protein is CSVLNRGTEDGYTF.

V and J are TRBV6-6 and TRBJ2-1, with 11 bases fitting TRBD2. The germline gives CDR1 MNHNY, CDR2 SVGAGI (reference sequence). This CDR3 region has 14 residues. V was clipped by 3 bases and J by 13 bases; unmatched bases: 8. The DNA for the CDR3 is TGTGCCAGCAGTTATACCGGGACTAGCGGTTTTCAGTTCTTC. Translating it yields CASSYTGTSGFQFF.